The 24 T cell receptor beta chains below were found in one sample sequenced in a study of blood T cell repertoires in COVID-19. Profiled with immunoSEQ multiplex PCR; TCRdb holds only in-frame clones, not every one. The table records 250,000 or so clones, more than 75% of them present only once. Sequenced: peripheral blood. The origin of the receptors is a man at least 80 years old with acute or convalescent COVID-19.

This chain connects TRBV6-5 to TRBJ1-2; a weak D match, TRBD1 (5 bases). The V end lost 6 bases, the J end lost 6 bases, and 17 bases lay between the germline ends. Germline V gene lookup returns CDR1 MNHEY and CDR2 SVGAGI. The CDR3 length is 14 residues. The CDR3 sequence is CASRLGIAGNGYTF. The CDR3 coding sequence is TGTGCCAGCAGGCTAGGGATTGCAGGGAATGGCTACACCTTC.

This chain links TRBV6-5 with TRBJ2-7; D is possibly TRBD1 (5 bases). Between the trimmed V and J ends, which lost 6 bases and 1 base, there was a span of 10 bases. CDR3 length equals 13 residues. The germline gives CDR1 MNHEY, CDR2 SVGAGI. The CDR3 here is CASRLTVSYEQYF. CDR3 DNA: TGTGCCAGCAGGCTGACAGTTTCCTACGAGCAGTACTTC.

The chain recombines TRBV2 with TRBJ2-6; 9 positions agree with TRBD1. The CDR3 has 16 residues. V gave up 6 bases and J gave up 0 bases; unmatched junction bases: 3. From germline, CDR1 is SNHLY and CDR2 FYNNEI. The CDR3 is CASSLDRGSGANVLTF. CDR3 DNA sequence: TGTGCCAGCAGCCTGGACAGGGGCTCTGGGGCCAACGTCCTGACTTTC.

The chain links TRBV5-4 to TRBJ2-3; 9 bases map to TRBD2. CDR1 and CDR2 from the germline V gene are SGHNT and YYREEE (reference sequence). The length of the CDR3 is 16 residues. Germline trimming cut 4 bases from V and 1 base from J; bases unmatched to any gene: 7. The CDR3 DNA sequence: TGTGCCAGCAGCCGTAGCGGGGGACTTCGCACAGATACGCAGTATTTT. Translation gives CASSRSGGLRTDTQYF.

This clone was counted a single time. The genes are TRBV3-1 (or the pseudogene TRBV3-2) and TRBJ2-5; 8 positions match TRBD2. Germline values: CDR1 LGHDT, CDR2 YNNKEL (reference sequence). The V segment lost 4 bases and the J segment 2 bases; nucleotides outside the gene matches: 9. The CDR3 totals 16 residues. The CDR3 is CASSLTGTSWQETQYF. In DNA, the CDR3 is TGTGCCAGCAGCCTGACCGGGACTAGTTGGCAAGAGACCCAGTACTTC.

This chain links TRBV6-2 or TRBV6-3 with TRBJ2-7, with D possibly being TRBD2 (5 bases). Germline V gene lookup returns CDR1 MNHEY and CDR2 SVGEGT. The CDR3 sequence is 15 residues long. V lost 7 bases, J lost 2 bases, and 18 bases lay in between. CDR3 in amino acids: CASTPLDWKAYEQYF. The CDR3 DNA is TGTGCCAGCACCCCCCTGGACTGGAAGGCCTACGAGCAGTACTTC.

This chain connects TRBV27 to TRBJ2-1; 7 bases align to TRBD2. Germline CDR1 MNHEY, CDR2 SMNVEV (reference sequence). The length of the CDR3 is 16 residues. J was trimmed by 4 bases and V by 4 bases; bases with no gene match: 10. Here the CDR3 DNA reads TGTGCCAGCAGTTCCGGGACTACCTGGGGGTACAATGAGCAGTTCTTC. This codes for CASSSGTTWGYNEQFF.

V gene TRBV6-1 combines with J gene TRBJ2-7; tentative D call: TRBD2 (6 bases). CDR1 is MNHNS, CDR2 SASEGT, per germline. The CDR3 loop spans 15 amino acids. With 1 base removed from V and 1 base from J, the gap between germline ends came to 11 bases. The CDR3 DNA follows: TGTGCCAGCAGTGAAGTGGCTAGCGTTTCCTACGAGCAGTACTTC. Translation gives CASSEVASVSYEQYF.

V and J are TRBV19 and TRBJ1-6; TRBD1 might be the D (5 bases). The CDR3 loop spans 15 amino acids. V lost 3 bases, J lost 7 bases, and 13 bases lay in between. The germline V gene has CDR1 LNHDA and CDR2 SQIVND (reference sequence). CDR3 nucleotide sequence: TGTGCCAGTAGTATCCAGGGCATAGGCAATTCACCCCTCCACTTT. Amino acids: CASSIQGIGNSPLHF.

The chain has TRBV6-5 and TRBJ1-4; 8 nucleotides line up with TRBD1. This CDR3 is 15 amino acids long. V shed 6 bases and J 7 bases; nucleotides not matched to a gene: 10. Germline CDR1 MNHEY, CDR2 SVGAGI. The CDR3, as DNA: TGTGCCAGCAGCTATACCACAGGGGGAAGTGAAAAACTGTTTTTT. Its protein product is CASSYTTGGSEKLFF.

This chain joins TRBV3-1 (or the pseudogene TRBV3-2) and TRBJ2-1; TRBD2 agrees at 7 bases. Germline V gene data show CDR1 as LGHDT and CDR2 as YNNKEL (reference sequence). The V segment lost 4 bases and the J segment 1 base; nucleotides outside the gene matches: 7. This CDR3 spans 16 amino acids. CDR3 region: CASSRGGGRSYNEQFF. The CDR3 DNA is TGTGCCAGCAGCCGGGGGGGAGGGAGGTCCTACAATGAGCAGTTCTTC.

The J gene is TRBJ1-1, the V gene TRBV2, with TRBD1 matching over 9 bases. Unmatched junction bases numbered 7, after V lost 10 bases and J lost 4 bases. From germline, CDR1 is SNHLY and CDR2 FYNNEI. CDR3 length: 13 residues. The CDR3: CATRDRVTTEAFF. The CDR3 coding sequence is TGTGCCACCCGGGACAGGGTGACCACTGAAGCTTTCTTT. The whole variable domain, filled in from reference TRBV2 and TRBJ1-1, reads EPEVTQTPSHQVTQMGQEVILRCVPISNHLYFYWYRQILGQKVEFLVSFYNNEISEKSEIFDDQFSVERPDGSNFTLKIRSTKLEDSAMYFCATRDRVTTEAFFGQGTRLTVV.

The rearrangement joins TRBV3-1 (or the pseudogene TRBV3-2) to TRBJ2-4; no clear D gene. Trimming cost V 1 base and J 0 bases, with 10 bases left between them. From germline, CDR1 is LGHDT and CDR2 YNNKEL (reference sequence). The CDR3 loop spans 16 amino acids. CDR3 nucleotides: TGTGCCAGCAGCCAAGGTACAGCACTAGCCAAAAACATTCAGTACTTC. This sequence encodes CASSQGTALAKNIQYF.

Comment on this clone: At one of its ends the junction is not consistent with the germline gene, which may arise from a read error. The chain uses TRBV7-7 and TRBJ2-3; 11 positions agree with TRBD1. This CDR3 is built from 16 residues. CDR1 SSHAT and CDR2 FNYEAQ come from the germline V gene (reference sequence). CDR3 sequence: CASSLVRDRGADTQYF. CDR3 sequence (DNA): TGTGCTAGCAGCTTAGTCCGGGACAGGGGGGCAGATACGCAGTATTTT.

The count of this clone is one. The CDR3 region is CASSDEETGGLDEQFF. Here the CDR3 DNA reads TGTGCCAGCAGTGACGAGGAGACAGGGGGATTGGATGAGCAGTTCTTC. The rearrangement joins TRBV6-4 to TRBJ2-1, with 9 bases identical to TRBD1. Germline V gene sequence: CDR1 MRHNA, CDR2 SNTAGT. V gave up 2 bases and J gave up 8 bases; unmatched junction bases: 10. The CDR3 covers 16 residues.

This clone was recorded once. The rearrangement uses TRBV11-2 and TRBJ1-6, with TRBD1 identical over 7 bases. The CDR3 contains 15 residues. From germline, CDR1 is SGHAT and CDR2 FQNNGV. The junction had 9 bases not matched to a gene; V was cut back by 6 bases and J by 7 bases. Here the CDR3 DNA reads TGTGCCAGCAGATCCGGCGCGGACAGGAATTCACCCCTCCACTTT. As protein: CASRSGADRNSPLHF.

The rearrangement uses TRBV5-1 and TRBJ2-1; unclear D gene. CDR1 and CDR2 from the germline V gene are SGHRS and YFSETQ. The CDR3 has 13 residues. V lost 4 bases to trimming and J lost 4 bases, with 9 bases between them. The CDR3 DNA follows: TGCGCCAGCAGCGTCGACATATACAATGAGCAGTTCTTC. Amino acid sequence: CASSVDIYNEQFF.

The chain has TRBV4-1 and TRBJ2-3; D is perhaps TRBD2 (5 bases). The CDR3 is 16 amino acids. The germline V and J ends were trimmed by 0 bases and 0 bases, with 10 bases remaining between them. CDR1 MGHRA and CDR2 YSYEKL come from the germline V gene. Here the CDR3 DNA reads TGCGCCAGCAGCCAAGATCCCGGGATCAGCACAGATACGCAGTATTTT. This translates into CASSQDPGISTDTQYF.

V is TRBV7-8 and J is TRBJ2-5, with 10 nucleotides matching TRBD2. Germline CDR1 is SGHVS and CDR2 is FQNEAQ. This CDR3 region has 16 residues. J lost 4 bases, V lost 4 bases, and 9 bases had no gene match. CDR3 sequence reads: CASSWGQRGGSETQYF. The CDR3 DNA is TGTGCCAGCAGCTGGGGACAGCGGGGGGGATCAGAGACCCAGTACTTC.

The rearrangement uses TRBV7-2 and TRBJ2-5, with D perhaps matching TRBD2 (5 bases). The V end was cut by 5 bases, the J end by 7 bases, with 11 bases between. CDR1 SGHTA and CDR2 FQGNSA come from the germline V gene. The CDR3 has 12 residues. The CDR3 sequence: CASSPELGTQYF. For the CDR3, the DNA is TGTGCCAGCAGCCCCGAACTAGGGACCCAGTACTTC.

This clone was detected a few times. The chain employs TRBV27 and TRBJ2-7; the D gene is possibly TRBD2 (6 bases). The CDR3 runs to 13 residues. The germline V and J ends were trimmed by 5 bases and 2 bases, with 10 bases remaining between them. The germline CDR1 and CDR2 sequences are MNHEY and SMNVEV (reference sequence). CDR3 DNA: TGTGCCAGCAGTAGGGGACTCACCTACGAGCAGTACTTC. This translates into CASSRGLTYEQYF.

This clone was recorded a few times. CDR3 bases: TGTGCCAGCAGTTTTTTGGCCGCGGTTAATGAAAAACTGTTTTTT. Protein sequence: CASSFLAAVNEKLFF. This chain links TRBV28 with TRBJ1-4; D unclear. V lost 3 bases to trimming and J lost 4 bases, with 12 bases between them. This CDR3 has 15 residues. CDR1 and CDR2 (germline): MDHEN, SYDVKM.

V gene TRBV7-6 combines with J gene TRBJ2-1; 8 nucleotides align to TRBD2. Germline CDR1 SGHVS, CDR2 FNYEAQ. The V gene end was trimmed by 1 base and the J gene end by 4 bases; junction bases not matched to a gene: 3. The length of the CDR3 is 15 residues. This chain's CDR3 is CASSLGGLAYNEQFF. CDR3 DNA: TGTGCCAGCAGCTTAGGAGGACTAGCTTACAATGAGCAGTTCTTC.

This clone was seen only a few times. This chain links TRBV3-1 (or the pseudogene TRBV3-2) with TRBJ2-7; D remains ambiguous. The germline V and J ends were trimmed by 3 bases and 2 bases, with 11 bases remaining between them. Germline assignment: CDR1 LGHDT and CDR2 YNNKEL (reference sequence). The CDR3 spans 14 residues. CDR3 protein: CASSQAWAAYEQYF. The CDR3 DNA is TGTGCCAGCAGCCAGGCTTGGGCAGCCTACGAGCAGTACTTC.